Described below is a single T cell receptor (beta chain) sequence and its context. This record belongs to a study of blood T cell repertoires in COVID-19. TCRdb keeps only in-frame clones here, not all; method: immunoSEQ multiplex PCR. The sample consists of some 340,000 clones, around four fifths of them appearing once. CDR1 is SGHNT and CDR2 is YENEEA in the germline V gene. This CDR3 has 15 amino acids. Deletions cut 1 base from V and 1 base from J, with 10 bases between. Material: PBMCs or T cells enriched from blood (not recorded which). The chain has TRBV11-3 and TRBJ1-1; D not resolved. This receptor was identified in a woman between 50 and 59 years old who had recovered from COVID-19. The CDR3 region is CASSLARLGNTEAFF. CDR3 coding DNA: TGTGCCAGCAGCTTAGCCCGACTAGGGAACACTGAAGCTTTCTTT.